The entry that follows covers one T cell receptor (beta chain) sequence. This record comes from a study of blood T cell repertoires in COVID-19. The method was immunoSEQ multiplex PCR; TCRdb's version includes in-frame clones alone and lacks a portion of them. Among some 64,000 clones listed, 78% were seen once. Looked up from germline, CDR1 is SGDLS and CDR2 is YYNGEE. The CDR3 loop spans 15 amino acids. The junction had 3 bases not matched to a gene; V was cut back by 4 bases and J by 0 bases. The TCR sequence derives from a man between 60 and 70 years old with COVID-19, enrolled during active disease. This chain joins TRBV9 and TRBJ2-1, with TRBD2 matching 8 bases. The sequenced sample was peripheral blood. DNA for the CDR3: TGTGCCAGCAGCAATAGCGGGGACTCCTACAATGAGCAGTTCTTC. Its translation is CASSNSGDSYNEQFF.